These 19 T cell receptor beta chains came from one sample sequenced in a study of brain T cells in children with intractable seizures. Indicated time point: blood from clinic visit 5 months post-surgery; TSC patient then seizure free. Method: immunoSEQ multiplex PCR; TCRdb's copy keeps in-frame clones and lacks some. The table records about 340,000 clones, about 93% of them present only once. The material was peripheral blood, obtained approximately 5 months after surgery. All receptors come from a boy less than two years old with tuberous sclerosis and intractable seizures.

CDR3 nucleotides: TGTGCCAGCAACTGGGGTCCACAGGAAAAACTGTTTTTT. Translating it yields CASNWGPQEKLFF. V gene TRBV5-6 combines with J gene TRBJ1-4; D not certain. The V gene lost 6 bases and the J gene lost 8 bases, with 14 bases spanning the gap. This CDR3 comprises 13 residues. Germline V gene lookup returns CDR1 SGHDT and CDR2 YYEEEE.

This clone has just one count. V is TRBV15 and J is TRBJ1-1; D unresolved. Trimming removed 1 base from V and 1 base from J, with 4 bases in between. From germline, CDR1 is LNHNV and CDR2 YYDKDF (reference sequence). This CDR3 is 13 amino acids long. The DNA for the CDR3 is TGTGCCACCAGCAGAGCCACGAACACTGAAGCTTTCTTT. It specifies CATSRATNTEAFF.

This clone was observed a few times. The rearrangement uses TRBV7-8 and TRBJ2-7; TRBD1 matches 7 bases. Trimming cost V 5 bases and J 4 bases; bases outside gene matches: 8. In germline, CDR1 is SGHVS, CDR2 FQNEAQ. CDR3 length: 14 residues. The CDR3 protein is CASSRQGEDYEQYF. CDR3 coding DNA: TGTGCCAGCAGCCGACAGGGTGAAGATTACGAGCAGTACTTC.

The V gene is TRBV27, the J gene TRBJ1-2, with D tentatively TRBD1 (6 bases). With 4 bases removed from V and 4 bases from J, the gap between germline ends came to 10 bases. Germline loops: CDR1 MNHEY, CDR2 SMNVEV (reference sequence). The CDR3 runs 13 residues. This CDR3 is CASSWGGGYGYTF. The CDR3 nucleotides are TGTGCCAGCAGTTGGGGGGGCGGCTATGGCTACACCTTC.

A single count supports this clone. The chain links TRBV11-3 to TRBJ2-1; TRBD2 matches at 9 bases. The CDR3 totals 16 residues. J gave up 6 bases and V 5 bases, and 11 bases lay outside the gene matches. Germline V gene sequence: CDR1 SGHNT, CDR2 YENEEA. The CDR3 DNA follows: TGTGCCAGCAGCCTAAGTCTAGCGGGATCTCTCAATGAGCAGTTCTTC. Translating gives CASSLSLAGSLNEQFF.

This chain uses TRBV6-5 with TRBJ1-2; no definite D call. The CDR3 loop spans 15 amino acids. Germline V gene data show CDR1 as MNHEY and CDR2 as SVGAGI. Trimming pared 1 base from V and 8 bases from J, leaving 17 bases between. CDR3 nucleotide sequence: TGTGCCAGCAGTTACTTTAGGTCGGATAGTAGGGGCTACACCTTC. Translated: CASSYFRSDSRGYTF.

This clone appeared a single time. This sequence joins TRBV5-5 and TRBJ1-2; D is uncertain. The CDR3 length is 14 residues. V was pared by 0 bases and J by 4 bases, with 10 bases between. Germline V gene lookup returns CDR1 SGHKS and CDR2 YYEKEE (reference sequence). CDR3 DNA: TGTGCCAGCAGCTTGGGGAGGACCGGCTATGGCTACACCTTC. It specifies CASSLGRTGYGYTF.

The chain uses TRBV7-9 and TRBJ1-1; D gene ambiguous. CDR1 is SEHNR and CDR2 is FQNEAQ in the germline V gene (reference sequence). V was trimmed by 5 bases and J by 4 bases, leaving 14 bases between them. This CDR3 region has 14 residues. CDR3 bases: TGTGCCAGCAGCCCCCCTCCTCGGGGCACTGAAGCTTTCTTT. Translation: CASSPPPRGTEAFF.

The chain recombines TRBV5-1 with TRBJ1-1; D may be TRBD1 (5 bases). From germline, CDR1 is SGHRS and CDR2 YFSETQ. The CDR3 runs 19 residues. V dropped 3 bases and J dropped 3 bases, with 27 bases sitting between them. CDR3 protein: CASSSTYRTWDVNDTEAFF. The CDR3 region has the DNA TGCGCCAGCAGCTCCACGTACAGGACGTGGGATGTGAACGACACTGAAGCTTTCTTT. Supplemented by reference TRBV5-1 and TRBJ1-1, the full variable domain reads KAGVTQTPRYLIKTRGQQVTLSCSPISGHRSVSWYQQTPGQGLQFLFEYFSETQRNKGNFPGRFSGRQFSNSRSEMNVSTLELGDSALYLCASSSTYRTWDVNDTEAFFGQGTRLTVV.

The chain combines TRBV5-5 with TRBJ2-2; either TRBD1 or TRBD2 may fit D (6 bases each). The V end lost 4 bases, the J end lost 6 bases, and 19 bases lay between the germline ends. Per the germline V gene, CDR1 is SGHKS and CDR2 is YYEKEE (reference sequence). This CDR3 region has 16 residues. CDR3 bases: TGTGCCAGCAGCCCGCCCTTCCAGGGGAGGTCCGGGGAGCTGTTTTTT. The encoded protein is CASSPPFQGRSGELFF.

In this sample, this clone turned up once. The gene calls are TRBV2 and TRBJ1-2, with TRBD1 identical over 7 bases. The CDR3 has 15 amino acids. Germline V CDR1 and CDR2: SNHLY, FYNNEI. Trimming took 5 bases from V and 0 from J; bases not matched to a gene: 6. The CDR3 nucleotides read TGTGCCAGCAGTCGGGACAGTCACGCTAACTATGGCTACACCTTC. The encoded protein is CASSRDSHANYGYTF.

The rearrangement links TRBV7-2 to TRBJ2-1, with a tentative D call TRBD2 (6 bases). Germline V gene data show CDR1 as SGHTA and CDR2 as FQGNSA. The V and J ends lost 5 bases and 3 bases respectively, with 14 bases between them. The CDR3 spans 15 residues. CDR3 loop: CASSGPGTVYNEQFF. CDR3 coding DNA: TGTGCCAGCAGCGGTCCCGGGACTGTCTACAATGAGCAGTTCTTC. The full variable domain, in which reference TRBV7-2 and TRBJ2-1 provide the parts outside the CDR3, is GAGVSQSPSNKVTEKGKDVELRCDPISGHTALYWYRQSLGQGLEFLIYFQGNSAPDKSGLPSDRFSAERTGGSVSTLTIQRTQQEDSAVYLCASSGPGTVYNEQFFGPGTRLTVL.

This clone was observed a single time. The V and J genes are TRBV18 and TRBJ2-2; no definite D call. V lost 3 bases to trimming and J lost 4 bases, with 15 bases between them. The V gene's germline CDR1 is KGHSH and CDR2 LQKENI. The CDR3 spans 16 residues. CDR3 in amino acids: CASSPAGTGPTGELFF. The CDR3, as DNA: TGTGCCAGCTCACCGGCAGGAACGGGTCCCACCGGGGAGCTGTTTTTT.

The chain uses TRBV4-2 and TRBJ2-6; TRBD2 agrees at 12 bases. Trimming cost V 0 bases and J 4 bases; bases outside gene matches: 13. Germline V gene data show CDR1 as LGHNA and CDR2 as YNFKEQ. CDR3 length: 21 residues. CDR3 sequence: CASSQDPLTSGGPSGANVLTF. The CDR3 region has the DNA TGTGCCAGCAGCCAAGACCCCCTCACTAGCGGGGGGCCGTCGGGGGCCAACGTCCTGACTTTC.

The rearrangement links TRBV5-1 to TRBJ2-7, with D unresolved. Germline CDR1 reads SGHRS; CDR2 reads YFSETQ. The CDR3 loop spans 14 amino acids. Trimming took 2 bases from V and 0 from J, leaving 9 bases between them. The CDR3 region has the DNA TGCGCCAGCAGCTTCCCCAGCGACTCCTACGAGCAGTACTTC. Amino acid sequence: CASSFPSDSYEQYF.

This chain uses TRBV6-5 with TRBJ1-2, with D maybe TRBD1 (6 bases). CDR1 is MNHEY and CDR2 is SVGAGI in the germline V gene. The CDR3 length is 13 residues. V lost 5 bases to trimming and J lost 8 bases, with 15 bases between them. The CDR3 coding sequence is TGTGCCAGCAGTCTCACAGGGTCTTGGGGCTACACCTTC. This encodes CASSLTGSWGYTF.

The chain recombines TRBV7-8 with TRBJ1-2; D gene unclear. This CDR3 spans 14 amino acids. Germline CDR1 is SGHVS and CDR2 is FQNEAQ. Trimming pared 7 bases from V and 4 bases from J, leaving 16 bases between. The CDR3 sequence is CASTPNSLPYGYTF. The CDR3 DNA is TGTGCCAGCACCCCGAACAGCCTCCCCTATGGCTACACCTTC.

The chain has TRBV5-1 and TRBJ2-5; TRBD2 matches at 12 bases. There are 14 residues in the CDR3. Trimming at V came to 4 bases and at J to 4 bases, leaving 2 bases not matched to a gene. Germline CDR1 and CDR2: SGHRS and YFSETQ. The CDR3 reads CASSPTSGGETQYF. The CDR3 nucleotides are TGCGCCAGCAGCCCGACTAGCGGGGGAGAGACCCAGTACTTC. The variable domain in full, completed from reference TRBV5-1 and TRBJ2-5, reads KAGVTQTPRYLIKTRGQQVTLSCSPISGHRSVSWYQQTPGQGLQFLFEYFSETQRNKGNFPGRFSGRQFSNSRSEMNVSTLELGDSALYLCASSPTSGGETQYFGPGTRLLVL.

V is TRBV6-5 and J is TRBJ2-1, with D perhaps matching TRBD1 (6 bases). Looked up from germline, CDR1 is MNHEY and CDR2 is SVGAGI. Trimming cost V 7 bases and J 6 bases, with 16 bases left between them. The CDR3 is 14 residues long. CDR3 nucleotides: TGTGCCAGCACCGGACAGTTTCCTATCAATGAGCAGTTCTTC. Its protein is CASTGQFPINEQFF.